What follows describes a single T cell receptor (beta chain). Its antigen is not identified. This sample was included in a study of blood T cells in healthy people across ages. For the study at large: Through template switching, about one barcoded beta molecule was captured per two T cells, as measured in model experiments.

Germline V gives CDR1 MNHEY, CDR2 SMNVEV (reference sequence). The CDR3 sequence is 15 residues long. Trimming removed 7 bases at V and 0 bases at J, with 12 bases between. General study points: Percentage of naive T cells showed a strong correlation with TCR beta diversity. Any conclusive comparison of naive versus antigen-experienced cells was prevented by using unsorted PBMCs.

Alongside a J-beta primer mix, a sample-barcoded 5' primer served in a second PCR lasting roughly 7 to 11 cycles. Using its own MiXCR run on the 5' RACE reads, TCRdb lists one record per CDR3 protein. The sample includes 800,000 or so distinct CDR3 sequences, less than 80% seen only once; the top ten take about 27%. Each sample yielded at least 5 micrograms of PBMC total RNA. The sample consisted of blood. The TCR comes from a man between 25 and 39 years old in good health. The V gene is TRBV27, the J gene TRBJ1-4; no reliable D call. The CDR3 coding sequence is TGTGCCAGCACTAGACGGATTGCAACTAATGAAAAACTGTTTTTT. This codes for CASTRRIATNEKLFF.